Listed below are T cell receptor beta chains from one sample, sequenced in a study of T cell responses to AZD1222 COVID-19 vaccine. Data came from immunoSEQ multiplex PCR; TCRdb stores just in-frame clones and leaves some out. The sample includes about 130,000 clones, approximately 85% of them seen just once. The material was peripheral blood, obtained on day 0 of AZD1222 vaccination. The source is an adult in good health. CDR3s include the opening cysteine and the closing phenylalanine or tryptophan. A D gene is named only where the DNA matches it firmly. Clone size is stated in some rows and not others, as once, few, many or a class when expanded.

CDR3 DNA,CDR3 protein,clone size,J gene,V gene,D gene
TGTGCCAGCAGTCCCGGGACTAGCGGGATGTCCTACAATGAGCAGTTCTTC,CASSPGTSGMSYNEQFF,many,TRBJ2-1,TRBV6-6,TRBD2
TGTGCCACCAGTGATCCAGGGGCAGAGGGGGAAAAACTGTTTTTT,CATSDPGAEGEKLFF,.,TRBJ1-4,TRBV24-1,.
TGTGCCACCAGTGATTCGGGACTTAGGGCCGAGCAGTACTTC,CATSDSGLRAEQYF,.,TRBJ2-7,TRBV24-1,.
TGTGCCAGTAACCCCGTCGGGGCGGGTCAGCCCCAGCATTTT,CASNPVGAGQPQHF,.,TRBJ1-5,TRBV19,.
TGTGCCAGCTCACCACCGGGCGGGGACAATTCACCCCTCCACTTT,CASSPPGGDNSPLHF,once,TRBJ1-6,TRBV18,.
TGTGCCAGCAGCGTTCTAGTTAACTACAATGAGCAGTTCTTC,CASSVLVNYNEQFF,.,TRBJ2-1,TRBV9,.
TGTGCCAGCAGCCCGGGACACTTGAACACTGAAGCTTTCTTT,CASSPGHLNTEAFF,.,TRBJ1-1,TRBV5-6,.
TGTGCCAGCAGTAGTACGACTAGCGGGATATTGGATACGCAGTATTTT,CASSSTTSGILDTQYF,.,TRBJ2-3,TRBV9,TRBD2
TGTGCCAGCAGCCAAGGGCAATCTAACTATGGCTACACCTTC,CASSQGQSNYGYTF,.,TRBJ1-2,TRBV4-2,.
TGTGCCAGCAGGCCGACAGGGGGCGCTAATGGCTACACCTTC,CASRPTGGANGYTF,.,TRBJ1-2,TRBV7-2,TRBD1
TGCAGCGTTGACCCGGGGGGACTACCCTTCGATGAGCAGTTCTTC,CSVDPGGLPFDEQFF,.,TRBJ2-1,TRBV29-1,TRBD2
TGTGCCAGCAGTCATGGGGTAGGGTGGCCCCAGCATTTT,CASSHGVGWPQHF,.,TRBJ1-5,TRBV7-2,.
TGTGCCAGCATCAGGACAGGGAGGGGCTACAATGAGCAGTTCTTC,CASIRTGRGYNEQFF,.,TRBJ2-1,TRBV5-6,.
TGTGCCAGCAGCTTAGAAAGCAGGGCAGGGTCCCAAGAGACCCAGTACTTC,CASSLESRAGSQETQYF,.,TRBJ2-5,TRBV11-2,.
TGTGCCAGCTCACCCGTCGGGAAGGGTGAAGCTTTCTTT,CASSPVGKGEAFF,.,TRBJ1-1,TRBV18,.
TGTGCCAGCAGTTTCGGGGGGGCCCTGTCCTACGAGCAGTACTTC,CASSFGGALSYEQYF,.,TRBJ2-7,TRBV27,TRBD2